This T cell receptor beta chain was captured in a study of shared clonotypes between healthy human individuals (dated by TCRdb to the early 2020s). Study-wide context: The cohort comprised two women and a few men aged 18 to 49 years. For each donor, three plates each were used for CD4 naive and CD4 memory, two plates were used for CD8 naive, and one plate was used for CD8 memory. To estimate repertoire size and how much clonotype sharing occurs between individuals, the study deeply sequenced the blood TCR repertoires of about 5 healthy adults. To increase sequencing depth and limit assay-specific biases, different laboratories used diverse techniques to prepare libraries and sequence TCR repertoires. Leukapheresis yielded between about 0.8 and 9.5 billion PBMCs per donor. The study at large found these results: Rarefaction of sorted-subset datasets indicated incomplete sequencing despite the large sequencing depth. Pairwise subsampling led to the expectation that sequencing depth would affect the degree of clonotype sharing among donors. Because the study included a small number of donors, the genetic and exposure-history diversity represented was limited. Sampling was restricted to blood, and TCR repertoires in tissues likely differ from the TCR repertoires found in blood. When several donors were compared, the shared fraction of clonotypes was around 5% for naive CD4, around 3.5% for naive CD8, 2% to 2.5% for memory CD4, and 0.4% for memory CD8. Larger estimated clonotype richness was generally found for naive subsets than for memory subsets. Compared with non-shared clonotypes, the clonotypes found in all four sorted-subset donors had higher generation probabilities.

Donors were healthy HIV-negative adults with no recently reported acute infections or vaccinations. Every donor was a Caucasian adult living in Nashville, Tennessee, USA. Magnetic negative selection was used to enrich CD4+ T cells, after which naive cells were positively selected on CD45RA and the negative fraction became the memory subset. Blood was collected by leukapheresis, and PBMCs were isolated by Ficoll-Histopaque density gradient centrifugation and then cryopreserved in liquid nitrogen vapor phase. Analytical flow cytometry was used to check the purity and quantity of every magnetically sorted T cell population. Each sorted fraction had its genomic DNA isolated and then quantified by UV absorbance on a Nanodrop 2000c. TCR CDR3 regions were amplified from genomic DNA by multiplex PCR using the deep immunoSEQ assay. Extracted genomic DNA from each cell subset was spread evenly across all wells of several immunoSEQ 96-well plates, with each plate serving as a replicate. For sorted subsets, roughly 200 ng of genomic DNA, equivalent to 25,000 to 35,000 T cell genomes, went into each replicate PCR. Purified libraries were quantified with a Qubit 3.0 fluorometer, sized on a Bioanalyzer 2100, and re-quantified with the KAPA Library Quantification kit. Every immunoSEQ 96-well plate was sequenced on a separate single-read 150-cycle Illumina NextSeq 550 flow cell. In the original analysis: Because the immunoSEQ output included only junctional sequences and no quality scores, the filtering could not be the same as the filtering used for full-length reads. To assign V/J genes and CDR3, sequences were annotated against IMGT germline references using PyIR, a Python wrapper for IgBLAST v1.9. Reads with weak V/J assignments (E-value above 1e-6), missing CDR3, stop codons, out-of-frame junctions, or ambiguous translated residues were removed. V3J clonotypes were defined as sequences sharing the same inferred V gene, J gene, and CDR3 amino acid sequence. Percentage overlap between repertoires was computed as shared unique clonotypes divided by the size of the smaller repertoire. Three approaches were used to assess repertoire richness: RTK rarefaction, the Chao1 estimator, and Recon v2.1 estimates of unobserved clonotypes. For all TCRbeta clonotypes obtained by the gDNA method from a few donors, generation probabilities were computed with OLGA. Sourced from immuneACCESS, this table was stored by TCRdb with only in-frame sequences that have V and J called. A share of the clones is absent; for the studies checked, an unresolved V gene accounts for under half, and the remainder has no known explanation. The D gene and trimming were derived from the DNA, and the V and J assignments and clone size from that table. The sample table holds roughly 1.5 million clones, of which 95% to 99% were seen once. In total, the top ten clones hold 0.4% to 0.45% of the sample.

A remark on this clone: Its antigen specificity is not known. No base quality values were provided; no much bigger clone lies one nucleotide off.

V sheds 5 bases and J sheds 0 bases, leaving 8 bases between their ends. CDR3 length: 14 amino acids, cysteine to phenylalanine. The sequence is cut down to CDR3 DNA, 42 bases in frame from base 1. Taken from the germline V gene, the CDR1 and CDR2 loops are MDHEN and SYDVKM. The rearrangement combines TRBV28 with TRBJ2-4; too little of a D gene remains to name it. The sequenced sample consisted of naive CD4+ T cells sorted from blood. This sample's cell subset or site label indicates: CD45RA+ positively selected. This receptor was identified in a man aged 30 to 45 in good health. The DNA sequence is given as TGTGCCAGCAGTCGGAGACTAGCCAAAAACATTCAGTACTTC. Its product reads: CASSRRLAKNIQYF. The full variable domain, with segments outside the CDR3 supplied by the reference TRBV28 and TRBJ2-4 proteins, appears as DVKVTQSSRYLVKRTGEKVFLECVQDMDHENMFWYRQDPGLGLRLIYFSYDVKMKEKGDIPEGYSVSREKKERFSLILESASTNQTSMYLCASSRRLAKNIQYFGAGTRLSVL.